These 15 T cell receptor beta chains share one sample of origin, sequenced in a study of beta chain features in type 1 diabetes. Sequenced material consisted of expressed TCRB transcripts (all of the isolated RNA was reverse transcribed). TCRdb's copy holds only in-frame clones and misses some; the assay was immunoSEQ multiplex PCR. The sample consists of around 430,000 clones, about 32% of them appearing once. Sequences were obtained from naive CD4+ T cells from blood. The receptors come from a man aged 18 to 30 in good health.

This clone was detected a few times. This sample includes further DNA sequences coding for the same CDR3. V is TRBV11-2 and J is TRBJ1-1; D not resolved. V was trimmed by 1 base and J by 1 base, leaving 4 bases between them. The CDR3 is 13 amino acids. Germline V gene data show CDR1 as SGHAT and CDR2 as FQNNGV. CDR3 region: CASSLGQNTEAFF. The CDR3 DNA reads TGTGCCAGCAGCTTAGGCCAGAACACTGAAGCTTTCTTT.

About this clone: Additional DNA sequences in this sample encode the identical CDR3. The rearrangement joins TRBV30 to TRBJ1-1; a possible D gene is TRBD1 (5 bases). Germline lookup yields CDR1 GTSNPN and CDR2 SVGIG (reference sequence). V was clipped by 5 bases and J by 5 bases, with 12 bases between them. The CDR3 is made up of 12 amino acids. CDR3 loop: CAWSTGGTEAFF. The DNA of the CDR3 is TGTGCCTGGTCAACAGGAGGTACTGAAGCTTTCTTT. The whole variable domain, filled in from reference TRBV30 and TRBJ1-1, reads SQTIHQWPATLVQPVGSPLSLECTVEGTSNPNLYWYRQAAGRGLQLLFYSVGIGQISSEVPQNLSASRPQDRQFILSSKKLLLSDSGFYLCAWSTGGTEAFFGQGTRLTVV.

In this sample, this clone turned up a few times. This chain links TRBV7-2 with TRBJ2-7, with 8 bases identical to TRBD1. The J segment lost 6 bases and the V segment lost 5 bases, leaving 9 bases of the junction unmatched. Germline V CDR1 and CDR2: SGHTA, FQGNSA. CDR3 length: 14 residues. DNA of the CDR3: TGTGCCAGCAGCCCAAGACAGGGGATGGGCGAGCAGTACTTC. It is translated as CASSPRQGMGEQYF.

This clone was detected a few times. The chain carries TRBV25-1 and TRBJ2-1; D may be TRBD2 (5 bases). V shed 5 bases and J shed 5 bases, with 16 bases lying between them. The CDR3 runs to 15 residues. The germline gives CDR1 MGHDK, CDR2 SYGVNS. CDR3 region: CASSPTTWTDNEQFF. CDR3 DNA sequence: TGTGCCAGCAGTCCTACAACCTGGACTGACAATGAGCAGTTCTTC.

This clone was counted only a few times. V is TRBV30 and J is TRBJ1-2; 7 bases map to TRBD1. Germline V gene sequence: CDR1 GTSNPN, CDR2 SVGIG (reference sequence). The trim removed 6 bases at V and 8 bases at J, leaving 12 bases unmatched. The CDR3 consists of 13 residues. The CDR3 sequence is CACQGQATRGYTF. The CDR3 DNA sequence: TGTGCCTGTCAAGGACAGGCAACGCGGGGCTACACCTTC.

The gene calls are TRBV30 and TRBJ2-7; unclear D gene. Germline V gene data show CDR1 as GTSNPN and CDR2 as SVGIG (reference sequence). This CDR3 is 12 amino acids long. Trimming cost V 5 bases and J 2 bases, with 10 bases left between them. The CDR3 DNA reads TGTGCCTGGGGACGCGAAGCCTACGAGCAGTACTTC. It codes for CAWGREAYEQYF.

The V and J genes are TRBV5-6 and TRBJ2-1, with 9 bases identical to TRBD1. CDR1 SGHDT and CDR2 YYEEEE come from the germline V gene. The CDR3 sequence is 16 residues long. With V trimmed by 3 bases and J by 0 bases, 4 bases remained unmatched. CDR3 amino acids: CASSSGTGLSYNEQFF. The CDR3 DNA sequence: TGTGCCAGCAGCTCTGGGACAGGGCTCTCCTACAATGAGCAGTTCTTC. Drawing the rest from reference TRBV5-6 and TRBJ2-1, the complete variable domain is DAGVTQSPTHLIKTRGQQVTLRCSPKSGHDTVSWYQQALGQGPQFIFQYYEEEERQRGNFPDRFSGHQFPNYSSELNVNALLLGDSALYLCASSSGTGLSYNEQFFGPGTRLTVL.

This clone has just a few counts. The chain carries TRBV19 and TRBJ2-2; TRBD1 matches 9 bases. Trimming cost V 2 bases and J 5 bases; bases outside gene matches: 3. This CDR3 contains 15 residues. CDR1 is LNHDA, CDR2 SQIVND, per germline (reference sequence). CDR3 DNA: TGTGCCAGTAGTATAACCGGGACAGGGACCGGGGAGCTGTTTTTT. Encoded protein: CASSITGTGTGELFF.

V usage is TRBV15 and J usage is TRBJ2-1; 8 bases are shared with TRBD2. CDR1 is LNHNV and CDR2 is YYDKDF in the germline V gene (reference sequence). V gave up 1 base and J gave up 3 bases; unmatched junction bases: 5. The CDR3 length is 16 residues. In nucleotides, the CDR3 is TGTGCCACCAGCAGAGTAACTAGCGGACTCTACAATGAGCAGTTCTTC. Protein sequence: CATSRVTSGLYNEQFF.

This chain connects TRBV5-1 to TRBJ2-5; D assignment may be TRBD1 or TRBD2 (5 bases each). The CDR3 contains 14 residues. The V gene's germline CDR1 is SGHRS and CDR2 YFSETQ. The V end lost 2 bases, the J end lost 5 bases, and 13 bases lay between the germline ends. Written as DNA, the CDR3 is TGCGCCAGCAGCTTACCAGGGAGCAGGGAGACCCAGTACTTC. Amino acid sequence: CASSLPGSRETQYF.

This chain links TRBV18 with TRBJ2-7; perhaps D is TRBD1 or TRBD2 (6 bases each). V lost 3 bases and J lost 4, with 16 bases in between. The germline CDR1 and CDR2 sequences are KGHSH and LQKENI. This CDR3 spans 15 amino acids. The CDR3 region is CASSPQPRGAYEQYF. In nucleotides, the CDR3 is TGTGCCAGCTCACCCCAGCCGAGGGGGGCATACGAGCAGTACTTC.

The table lists this clone with a few counts. This chain joins TRBV19 and TRBJ1-5; 9 nucleotides line up with TRBD1. The trim removed 6 bases at V and 6 bases at J, leaving 9 bases unmatched. Germline V CDR1 and CDR2: LNHDA, SQIVND (reference sequence). This CDR3 comprises 15 residues. This CDR3 is CASSQGQGSSQPQHF. The CDR3 DNA reads TGTGCCAGTAGCCAAGGACAGGGGTCTAGTCAGCCCCAGCATTTT.

The sample holds one count of this clone. V and J are TRBV7-2 and TRBJ2-2, with D hard to call. The CDR3 length is 14 residues. CDR1 is SGHTA, CDR2 FQGNSA, per germline. Between the trimmed V and J ends, which lost 2 bases and 4 bases, there was a span of 8 bases. Written as DNA, the CDR3 is TGTGCCAGCAGCTTATCCAAGACCACCGGGGAGCTGTTTTTT. Protein sequence: CASSLSKTTGELFF.

The chain uses TRBV7-9 and TRBJ2-5, with a tentative D call TRBD2 (6 bases). Trimming pared 5 bases from V and 4 bases from J, leaving 17 bases between. Germline V CDR1 and CDR2: SEHNR, FQNEAQ (reference sequence). There are 15 residues in the CDR3. CDR3 sequence reads: CASSPLAREPETQYF. In DNA, the CDR3 is TGTGCCAGCAGCCCCCTCGCCCGGGAGCCAGAGACCCAGTACTTC. The variable domain in full, completed from reference TRBV7-9 and TRBJ2-5, reads DTGVSQNPRHKITKRGQNVTFRCDPISEHNRLYWYRQTLGQGPEFLTYFQNEAQLEKSRLLSDRFSAERPKGSFSTLEIQRTEQGDSAMYLCASSPLAREPETQYFGPGTRLLVL.

This clone was picked up a small number of times. The chain couples TRBV30 to TRBJ1-1; D uncertain. Germline V CDR1 and CDR2: GTSNPN, SVGIG (reference sequence). The CDR3 sequence is 14 residues long. Trimming stripped 2 bases from V and 1 base from J, with 11 bases between. The CDR3 here is CAWSHGRTNTEAFF. The CDR3 DNA follows: TGTGCCTGGAGTCACGGGCGGACGAACACTGAAGCTTTCTTT. Looking up the rest from reference TRBV30 and TRBJ1-1 gives the full variable domain: SQTIHQWPATLVQPVGSPLSLECTVEGTSNPNLYWYRQAAGRGLQLLFYSVGIGQISSEVPQNLSASRPQDRQFILSSKKLLLSDSGFYLCAWSHGRTNTEAFFGQGTRLTVV.